Below, 12 T cell receptor beta chains from the same sample are listed, as sequenced in a study of cytomegalovirus exposure and HLA in healthy donors. PCR primers comprised 60 Vbeta and 13 Jbeta primers. Method: immunoSEQ multiplex PCR; TCRdb's copy keeps in-frame clones and lacks some. The sample has some 42,000 clones, roughly 47% seen once. The source material was PBMCs. The receptors derive from a human donor in good health.

The chain recombines TRBV4-1 with TRBJ1-3; unclear D gene. Germline CDR1 and CDR2: MGHRA and YSYEKL. CDR3 length: 15 residues. V was trimmed by 3 bases and J by 0 bases, leaving 9 bases between them. The DNA of the CDR3 is TGCGCCAGCAGCCATCGGGAAGGCTCTGGAAACACCATATATTTT. Translating gives CASSHREGSGNTIYF.

The chain recombines TRBV5-4 with TRBJ2-4; 9 bases are shared with TRBD2. In germline, CDR1 is SGHNT, CDR2 YYREEE (reference sequence). V trimming: 4 bases; J trimming: 7 bases; junction bases outside the gene matches: 9. The CDR3 totals 15 residues. The CDR3 DNA follows: TGTGCCAGCAGCCCCGGCGGGGGGGGCGCGAACATTCAGTACTTC. Its translation is CASSPGGGGANIQYF.

V is TRBV29-1 and J is TRBJ2-2, with a weak D call TRBD2 (5 bases). Germline loops: CDR1 SQVTM, CDR2 ANQGSEA. Trimming pared 7 bases from V and 5 bases from J, leaving 20 bases between. CDR3 size: 15 residues. As DNA, the CDR3 is TGCAGCGCGCGTCGGTCGGCGGGTTTAACCGGGGAGCTGTTTTTT. Amino acids: CSARRSAGLTGELFF.

The chain carries TRBV27 and TRBJ1-2; 9 nucleotides align to TRBD1. The trim removed 8 bases at V and 8 bases at J, leaving 24 bases unmatched. CDR3 length equals 18 residues. Germline V lookup: CDR1 MNHEY, CDR2 SMNVEV (reference sequence). CDR3 loop: CASAPSTGGRGGGGGYTF. CDR3 nucleotide sequence: TGTGCCAGCGCCCCGTCGACAGGGGGACGCGGGGGCGGAGGGGGCTACACCTTC.

Details on this clone: The sample carries other DNA sequences with the same CDR3. The V gene is TRBV18, the J gene TRBJ2-7; 8 bases agree with TRBD2. The junction had 9 bases not matched to a gene; V was cut back by 6 bases and J by 2 bases. Germline V gene sequence: CDR1 KGHSH, CDR2 LQKENI. This CDR3 contains 15 residues. CDR3 DNA: TGTGCCAGCTCTCCCGGGTCCGGGGGGGCCTACGAGCAGTACTTC. It specifies CASSPGSGGAYEQYF.

V is TRBV2 and J is TRBJ2-4; weak D call: TRBD2 (6 bases). This CDR3 is built from 16 residues. Germline-derived CDR1 and CDR2 are SNHLY and FYNNEI. The V and J ends lost 1 base and 3 bases respectively, with 13 bases between them. This CDR3 is CASSEGWRGDKNIQYF. The CDR3 bases are TGTGCCAGCAGTGAAGGGTGGAGGGGAGACAAAAACATTCAGTACTTC. The variable domain in full, completed from reference TRBV2 and TRBJ2-4, reads EPEVTQTPSHQVTQMGQEVILRCVPISNHLYFYWYRQILGQKVEFLVSFYNNEISEKSEIFDDQFSVERPDGSNFTLKIRSTKLEDSAMYFCASSEGWRGDKNIQYFGAGTRLSVL.

The table lists this clone with a count of one. The CDR3 sequence: CASSYISGRSDTQYF. In DNA form, the CDR3 reads TGTGCCAGCAGTTACATCAGTGGGAGATCAGATACGCAGTATTTT. V is TRBV6-6 and J is TRBJ2-3, with a possible D match to TRBD2 (5 bases). Germline V CDR1 and CDR2: MNHNY, SVGAGI (reference sequence). Trimming left V 2 bases short and J 4 bases short, with 13 bases between. This CDR3 is 15 amino acids long.

The CDR3 DNA is TGTGCCAGCAGCTTAGGATTGGCAGGGGAGGCCAAAAACATTCAGTACTTC. Protein sequence: CASSLGLAGEAKNIQYF. The chain uses TRBV7-2 and TRBJ2-4; the D gene is possibly TRBD1 (6 bases). The CDR3 extends over 17 amino acids. Trimming left V 1 base short and J 1 base short, with 14 bases between. The germline gives CDR1 SGHTA, CDR2 FQGNSA.

The chain links TRBV4-3 to TRBJ1-4; possible D gene TRBD1, 5 bases. The CDR3 totals 16 residues. The V gene lost 4 bases and the J gene lost 3 bases, with 15 bases spanning the gap. Germline loops: CDR1 LGHNA, CDR2 YSLEER. CDR3 sequence (DNA): TGCGCCAGCAGCCGGGTCAGCCAGGGTCCTAATGAAAAACTGTTTTTT. Translating gives CASSRVSQGPNEKLFF.

The chain recombines TRBV18 with TRBJ2-3, with D uncertain. The CDR3 length is 15 residues. The germline V gene encodes CDR1 KGHSH and CDR2 LQKENI. Between the trimmed V and J ends, which lost 2 bases and 4 bases, there was a span of 13 bases. CDR3 in DNA: TGTGCCAGCTCACCAGGATGGTCAGGCCCAGATACGCAGTATTTT. Amino acid sequence: CASSPGWSGPDTQYF.

The V call is TRBV7-8, the J call TRBJ1-1, with TRBD1 identical over 7 bases. CDR3 length: 13 amino acids. In germline, CDR1 is SGHVS, CDR2 FQNEAQ. With 5 bases clipped from V and 2 bases from J, the junction kept 2 bases outside the gene matches. This CDR3 is CASSGDSNTEAFF. In DNA, the CDR3 is TGTGCCAGCAGCGGGGACAGCAACACTGAAGCTTTCTTT.

Note on this clone: A read error may produce the germline difference seen at one junction end. The CDR3 DNA is TGTGCCAGCAGCAAAGATGCCGCGGGAGTAAAGGGAGAGACCCAGTACTTC. Protein product: CASSKDAAGVKGETQYF. J is TRBJ2-5 and V is TRBV4-2, with 7 bases that match TRBD2. CDR3 length: 17 residues. CDR1 is LGHNA, CDR2 YNFKEQ, per germline.